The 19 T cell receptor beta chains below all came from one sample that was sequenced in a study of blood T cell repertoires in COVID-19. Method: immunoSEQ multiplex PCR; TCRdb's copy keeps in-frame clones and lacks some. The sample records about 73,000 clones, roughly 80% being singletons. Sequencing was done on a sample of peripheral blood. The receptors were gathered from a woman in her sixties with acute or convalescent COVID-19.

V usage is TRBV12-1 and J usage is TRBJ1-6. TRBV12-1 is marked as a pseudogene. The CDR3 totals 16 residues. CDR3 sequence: CASSFGPGYYNSPLHF. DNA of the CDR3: TGTGCCAGCAGCTTTGGTCCGGGGTACTATAATTCACCCCTCCACTTT.

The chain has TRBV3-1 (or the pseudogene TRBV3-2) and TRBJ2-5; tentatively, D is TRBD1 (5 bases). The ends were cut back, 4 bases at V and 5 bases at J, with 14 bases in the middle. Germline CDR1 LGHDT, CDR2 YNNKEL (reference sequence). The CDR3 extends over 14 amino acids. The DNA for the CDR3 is TGTGCCAGCAGCCCCCCAGGGTATCGGGAGACCCAGTACTTC. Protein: CASSPPGYRETQYF.

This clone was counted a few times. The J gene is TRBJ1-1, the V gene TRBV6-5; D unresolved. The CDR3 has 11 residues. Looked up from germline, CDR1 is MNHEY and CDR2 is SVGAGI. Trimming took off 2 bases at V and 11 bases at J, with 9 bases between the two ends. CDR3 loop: CASSYPPQAFF. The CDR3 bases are TGTGCCAGCAGTTACCCCCCGCAGGCTTTCTTT.

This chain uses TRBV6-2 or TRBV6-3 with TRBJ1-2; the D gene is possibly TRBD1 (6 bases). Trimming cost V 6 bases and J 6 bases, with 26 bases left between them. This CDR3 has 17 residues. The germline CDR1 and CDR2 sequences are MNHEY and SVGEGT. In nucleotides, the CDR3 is TGTGCCAGCAGCCCCGCGGACAGTCTAGGGGGTAGAGATGGCTACACCTTC. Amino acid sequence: CASSPADSLGGRDGYTF.

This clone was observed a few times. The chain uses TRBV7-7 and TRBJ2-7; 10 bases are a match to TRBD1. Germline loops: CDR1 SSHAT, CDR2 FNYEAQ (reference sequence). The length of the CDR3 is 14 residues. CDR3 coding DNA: TGTGCTAGCGCCCCGGGACAGGGGCCTTACGAGCAGTACTTC. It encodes CASAPGQGPYEQYF.

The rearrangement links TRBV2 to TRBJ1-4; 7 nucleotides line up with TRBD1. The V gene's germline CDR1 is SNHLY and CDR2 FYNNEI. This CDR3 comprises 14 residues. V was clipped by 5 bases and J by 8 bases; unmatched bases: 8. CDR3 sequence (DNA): TGTGCCAGCAGTACACAGGGGTTAGACGAAAAACTGTTTTTT. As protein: CASSTQGLDEKLFF.

The DNA of the CDR3 is TGTGCCAGCACCCTGGGGGGGGGCTCTGGAAACACCATATATTTT. Amino acids: CASTLGGGSGNTIYF. This chain joins TRBV2 and TRBJ1-3; a weak D match, TRBD1 (5 bases). The germline V gene has CDR1 SNHLY and CDR2 FYNNEI. V lost 7 bases, J lost 0 bases, and 13 bases lay in between. The CDR3 has 15 amino acids.

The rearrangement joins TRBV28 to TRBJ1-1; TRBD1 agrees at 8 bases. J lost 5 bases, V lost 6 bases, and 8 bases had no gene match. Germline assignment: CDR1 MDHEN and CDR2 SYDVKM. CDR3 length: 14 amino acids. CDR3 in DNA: TGTGCCAGCAGGCCGACAGGGGTGAGGACTGAAGCTTTCTTT. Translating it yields CASRPTGVRTEAFF.

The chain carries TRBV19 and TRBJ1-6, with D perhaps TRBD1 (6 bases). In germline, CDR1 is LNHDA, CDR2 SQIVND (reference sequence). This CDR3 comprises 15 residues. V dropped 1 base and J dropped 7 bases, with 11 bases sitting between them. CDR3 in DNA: TGTGCCAGTAGTATAGGCTCGACAGGCAATTCACCCCTCCACTTT. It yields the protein CASSIGSTGNSPLHF.

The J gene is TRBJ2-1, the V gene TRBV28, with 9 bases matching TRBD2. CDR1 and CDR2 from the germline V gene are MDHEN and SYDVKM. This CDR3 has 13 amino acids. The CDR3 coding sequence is TGTGCTGCTAGCGGGACGCAATTGGCTGAGCAGTTCTTC. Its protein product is CAASGTQLAEQFF.

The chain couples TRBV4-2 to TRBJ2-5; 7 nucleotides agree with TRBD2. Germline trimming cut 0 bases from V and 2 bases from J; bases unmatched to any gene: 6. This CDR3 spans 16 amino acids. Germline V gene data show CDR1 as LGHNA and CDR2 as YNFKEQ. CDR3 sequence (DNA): TGTGCCAGCAGCCAAGATGTGGGCGGGAGACAAGAGACCCAGTACTTC. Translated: CASSQDVGGRQETQYF.

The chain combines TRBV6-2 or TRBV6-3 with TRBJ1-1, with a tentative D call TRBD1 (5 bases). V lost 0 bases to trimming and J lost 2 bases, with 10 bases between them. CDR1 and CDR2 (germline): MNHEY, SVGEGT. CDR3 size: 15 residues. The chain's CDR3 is CASSYSTQGNTEAFF. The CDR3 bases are TGTGCCAGCAGTTACTCGACTCAGGGAAACACTGAAGCTTTCTTT.

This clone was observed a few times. The CDR3 loop is CASRCNRQGDNSPLHF. The CDR3 DNA follows: TGTGCAAGTCGCTGCAACCGACAGGGGGACAATTCACCCCTCCACTTT. The chain has TRBV12-2 and TRBJ1-6; TRBD1 is the table's D call, not checked against the DNA. TRBV12-2 is a known pseudogene. This CDR3 has 16 amino acids.

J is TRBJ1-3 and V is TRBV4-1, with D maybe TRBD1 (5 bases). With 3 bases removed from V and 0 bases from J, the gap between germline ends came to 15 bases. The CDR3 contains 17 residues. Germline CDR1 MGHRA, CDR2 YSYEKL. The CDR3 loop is CASSHFSQGYSGNTIYF. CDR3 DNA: TGCGCCAGCAGCCATTTTTCCCAGGGCTACTCTGGAAACACCATATATTTT.

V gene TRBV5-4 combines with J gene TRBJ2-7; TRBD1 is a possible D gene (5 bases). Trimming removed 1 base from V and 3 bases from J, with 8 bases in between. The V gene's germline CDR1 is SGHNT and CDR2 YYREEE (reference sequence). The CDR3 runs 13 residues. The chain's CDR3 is CASSLMGLYEQYF. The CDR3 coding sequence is TGTGCCAGCAGCTTGATGGGGCTCTACGAGCAGTACTTC.

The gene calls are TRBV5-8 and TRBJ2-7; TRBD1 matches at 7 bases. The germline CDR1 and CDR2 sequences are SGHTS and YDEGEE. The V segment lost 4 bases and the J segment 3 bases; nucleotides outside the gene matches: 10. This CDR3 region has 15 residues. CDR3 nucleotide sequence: TGTGCCAGCAGCCCGGGACAGATTTTTAACTACGAGCAGTACTTC. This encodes CASSPGQIFNYEQYF.

As DNA, the CDR3 is TGTGCCTGGAACCGCGGGGGCGCCGGGGAGCTGTTTTTT. Translation: CAWNRGGAGELFF. The chain recombines TRBV30 with TRBJ2-2; D is possibly TRBD2 (7 bases). The CDR3 has 13 amino acids. Per germline, CDR1 GTSNPN and CDR2 SVGIG (reference sequence). The V end was cut by 4 bases, the J end by 6 bases, with 12 bases between.

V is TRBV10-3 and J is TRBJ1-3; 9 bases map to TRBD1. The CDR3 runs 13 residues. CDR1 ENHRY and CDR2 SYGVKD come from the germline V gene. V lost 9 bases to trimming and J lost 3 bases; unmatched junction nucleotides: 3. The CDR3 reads CAMGQGNGNTIYF. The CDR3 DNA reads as TGTGCCATGGGACAGGGTAATGGAAACACCATATATTTT.

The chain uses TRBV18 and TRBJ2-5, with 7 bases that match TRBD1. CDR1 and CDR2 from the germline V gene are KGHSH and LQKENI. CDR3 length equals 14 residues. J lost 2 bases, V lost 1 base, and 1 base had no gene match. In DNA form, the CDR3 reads TGTGCCAGCTCACCACGACAGGGTCAAGAGACCCAGTACTTC. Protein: CASSPRQGQETQYF.